Given below is one TCR beta chain in context. The antigen remains unidentified. Amplification used 60 Vbeta primers and 13 Jbeta primers. Sequencing used immunoSEQ multiplex PCR; TCRdb keeps in-frame clones, though not all of them. The repertoire holds about 180,000 clones, 77% seen once, with 1.4% in the top ten. This entry is derived from a study of cytomegalovirus exposure and HLA in healthy donors. Study conclusions and caveats: Being productive about 87% or about 30% of the time was typical of most TCR beta V segments in an earlier analysis. V- and J-gene trimming in TCR beta was tied to a missense DCLRE1C variant by an analysis performed later. Later on, an analysis showed TCR association rates differing by HLA locus, with DRB1 the most and HLA-C the fewest.

CDR1 and CDR2 (germline): SEHNR, FQNEAQ (reference sequence). V was clipped by 5 bases and J by 4 bases; unmatched bases: 9. CDR3 size: 17 residues. The genes are TRBV7-9 and TRBJ2-6; 9 bases are shared with TRBD1. The sample comprised PBMCs. The source is a man between 18 and 35 years old in good health and CMV-seronegative. For the CDR3, the DNA is TGTGCCAGCAGCCTTCCCGGGACAGGGTACGGGGCCAACGTCCTGACTTTC. Encoded protein: CASSLPGTGYGANVLTF.